Presented here are 20 T cell receptor beta chains from one specimen sequenced in a study of human T cells and chemical hapten exposure. A single record per CDR3 protein comes from TCRdb applying MiXCR to the RACE reads. The sample has under 200,000 distinct CDR3 sequences, more than 14% seen once. Time point in this sample: patch test 1, 2 weeks after DPC sensitization. Treatment reported: therapeutic diphenylcyclopropenone sensitization with weekly scalp DPC. Sequenced material: whole blood, taken in connection with sensitization to the hapten diphenylcyclopropenone (DPC). The receptor source for this set is a woman in her twenties or thirties with alopecia areata. Some clones in this sample may be carry-over from other donors' samples.

This rearrangement joins TRBV10-3 to TRBJ2-3; D uncertain. The CDR3 length is 11 residues. V was pared by 7 bases and J by 4 bases, with 6 bases between. The V gene's germline CDR1 is ENHRY and CDR2 SYGVKD. The CDR3 loop is CAIMGADTQYF. CDR3 sequence (DNA): TGTGCCATCATGGGCGCAGATACGCAGTATTTT.

This clonotype showed up just a few times. This chain links TRBV7-9 with TRBJ1-2; D not resolved. The CDR3 is 12 amino acids. The V and J ends lost 1 base and 6 bases respectively, with 6 bases between them. CDR1 SEHNR and CDR2 FQNEAQ come from the germline V gene (reference sequence). CDR3 coding DNA: TGTGCCAGCAGCTTAGGCACGCATGGCTACACCTTC. Protein sequence: CASSLGTHGYTF.

V is TRBV29-1 and J is TRBJ2-1; TRBD2 matches at 7 bases. From germline, CDR1 is SQVTM and CDR2 ANQGSEA. The V segment lost 2 bases and the J segment 6 bases; nucleotides outside the gene matches: 7. This CDR3 has 14 residues. The DNA of the CDR3 is TGCAGCGTTGAACCTAGCGGAACTATCAATGAGCAGTTCTTC. Its protein product is CSVEPSGTINEQFF.

This clonotype showed up just a few times. The genes are TRBV25-1 and TRBJ1-1, with 11 positions matching TRBD1. V shed 1 base, J shed 4 bases, and the junction held 8 bases outside the gene matches. This CDR3 is 17 amino acids long. The germline V gene encodes CDR1 MGHDK and CDR2 SYGVNS. CDR3 coding DNA: TGTGCCAGCAGTGAATTAGGGACAGGGGGTTTGAGCACTGAAGCTTTCTTT. It is translated as CASSELGTGGLSTEAFF. The complete variable domain, with remaining parts taken from reference TRBV25-1 and TRBJ1-1, reads EADIYQTPRYLVIGTGKKITLECSQTMGHDKMYWYQQDPGMELHLIHYSYGVNSTEKGDLSSESTVSRIRTEHFPLTLESARPSHTSQYLCASSELGTGGLSTEAFFGQGTRLTVV.

The V gene is TRBV7-9, the J gene TRBJ1-1; tentatively, D is TRBD1 (6 bases). The V gene's germline CDR1 is SEHNR and CDR2 FQNEAQ (reference sequence). V shed 5 bases and J shed 5 bases, with 15 bases lying between them. This CDR3 spans 14 amino acids. CDR3 in amino acids: CASSDYGRGTEAFF. In DNA form, the CDR3 reads TGTGCCAGCAGCGATTATGGCAGGGGAACTGAAGCTTTCTTT. The full variable domain, its missing parts supplied by reference TRBV7-9 and TRBJ1-1, is DTGVSQNPRHKITKRGQNVTFRCDPISEHNRLYWYRQTLGQGPEFLTYFQNEAQLEKSRLLSDRFSAERPKGSFSTLEIQRTEQGDSAMYLCASSDYGRGTEAFFGQGTRLTVV.

The rearrangement uses TRBV18 and TRBJ1-4; TRBD1 matches at 8 bases. The V segment lost 2 bases and the J segment 7 bases; nucleotides outside the gene matches: 3. This CDR3 spans 14 amino acids. Germline V gives CDR1 KGHSH, CDR2 LQKENI. CDR3 in amino acids: CASSPTGGSEKLFF. The CDR3 DNA reads as TGTGCCAGCTCACCAACAGGGGGGAGTGAAAAACTGTTTTTT.

The chain employs TRBV11-2 and TRBJ2-2; TRBD2 might be the D (5 bases). CDR1 is SGHAT and CDR2 is FQNNGV in the germline V gene. V dropped 5 bases and J dropped 7 bases, with 14 bases sitting between them. The CDR3 spans 14 residues. The CDR3 region is CASSPVAAGGELFF. Here the CDR3 DNA reads TGTGCCAGCAGCCCTGTAGCCGCGGGCGGGGAGCTGTTTTTT.

This clonotype appeared a few times. V and J are TRBV18 and TRBJ2-1; possibly TRBD1 for D (5 bases). From germline, CDR1 is KGHSH and CDR2 LQKENI. The V end was cut by 2 bases, the J end by 0 bases, with 14 bases between. The CDR3 sequence is 17 residues long. For the CDR3, the DNA is TGTGCCAGCTCACCAAACCGACAGAGCTTCTCCTACAATGAGCAGTTCTTC. It translates to CASSPNRQSFSYNEQFF. Full variable domain (rest looked up from reference TRBV18 and TRBJ2-1): NAGVMQNPRHLVRRRGQEARLRCSPMKGHSHVYWYRQLPEEGLKFMVYLQKENIIDESGMPKERFSAEFPKEGPSILRIQQVVRGDSAAYFCASSPNRQSFSYNEQFFGPGTRLTVL.

There are a few counts of this clonotype. V gene TRBV6-6 combines with J gene TRBJ1-2; perhaps TRBD1 as D (5 bases). The CDR3 covers 14 residues. Trimming cost V 6 bases and J 0 bases, with 11 bases left between them. Germline V CDR1 and CDR2: MNHNY, SVGAGI (reference sequence). The CDR3 loop is CASRQDNANYGYTF. The CDR3 bases are TGTGCCAGCAGACAGGATAATGCTAACTATGGCTACACCTTC.

There are many counts of this clonotype. V is TRBV6-6 and J is TRBJ1-5; D may be TRBD1 (5 bases). Germline loops: CDR1 MNHNY, CDR2 SVGAGI (reference sequence). CDR3 length equals 14 residues. Deletions cut 8 bases from V and 1 base from J, with 12 bases between. CDR3 DNA sequence: TGTGCCAGCTTTGGGGGAGCAAGCAATCAGCCCCAGCATTTT. Encoded protein: CASFGGASNQPQHF.

The J gene is TRBJ2-2, the V gene TRBV5-4, with TRBD2 as a possible D gene (5 bases). CDR3 length: 15 amino acids. The germline V and J ends were trimmed by 4 bases and 4 bases, with 14 bases remaining between them. Germline V gene lookup returns CDR1 SGHNT and CDR2 YYREEE (reference sequence). The CDR3 protein is CASSGPRVGTGELFF. The CDR3 DNA follows: TGTGCCAGCAGCGGACCGAGGGTTGGCACCGGGGAGCTGTTTTTT.

The rearrangement uses TRBV29-1 and TRBJ1-2; D uncertain. Germline CDR1 SQVTM, CDR2 ANQGSEA. The CDR3 length is 10 residues. V lost 4 bases to trimming and J lost 7 bases, with 7 bases between them. The CDR3 loop reads CSVVLGGYTF. The CDR3, as DNA: TGCAGCGTTGTGCTAGGTGGCTACACCTTC. Full variable domain (outside the CDR3, taken from reference TRBV29-1 and TRBJ1-2): SAVISQKPSRDICQRGTSLTIQCQVDSQVTMMFWYRQQPGQSLTLIATANQGSEATYESGFVIDKFPISRPNLTFSTLTVSNMSPEDSSIYLCSVVLGGYTFGSGTRLTVV.

Only a few counts were recorded for this clonotype. This chain's CDR3 is CASSLERTGPDTQYF. In DNA, the CDR3 is TGTGCCAGCAGCTTGGAGAGGACAGGGCCAGATACGCAGTATTTT. This rearrangement joins TRBV5-4 to TRBJ2-3; 8 bases align to TRBD1. CDR3 length: 15 amino acids. Germline assignment: CDR1 SGHNT and CDR2 YYREEE (reference sequence). J gave up 4 bases and V 0 bases, and 4 bases lay outside the gene matches.

In its sample, this clonotype was seen a few times. The chain links TRBV28 to TRBJ2-7; 9 nucleotides align to TRBD1. V lost 3 bases to trimming and J lost 3 bases; unmatched junction nucleotides: 6. Germline V CDR1 and CDR2: MDHEN, SYDVKM. The CDR3 is made up of 15 amino acids. The CDR3 protein is CASSLIGTGNYEQYF. The DNA for the CDR3 is TGTGCCAGCAGTTTGATAGGGACAGGGAACTACGAGCAGTACTTC.

The chain links TRBV5-1 to TRBJ2-5, with 9 bases matching TRBD1. The CDR3 runs to 18 residues. V was clipped by 1 base and J by 0 bases; unmatched bases: 10. Germline V gene data show CDR1 as SGHRS and CDR2 as YFSETQ. DNA for the CDR3: TGCGCCAGCAGCTTGCTGGACAGGGGAGGGACGTACCAAGAGACCCAGTACTTC. Translating it yields CASSLLDRGGTYQETQYF.

CDR3 nucleotide sequence: TGTGCCAGCAGATATAGCGGGCTACGACAAGAGACCCAGTACTTC. Its translation: CASRYSGLRQETQYF. This chain joins TRBV6-5 and TRBJ2-5, with 7 bases identical to TRBD2. This CDR3 is 15 amino acids long. V lost 6 bases to trimming and J lost 2 bases; unmatched junction nucleotides: 9. The germline gives CDR1 MNHEY, CDR2 SVGAGI.

This rearrangement joins TRBV19 to TRBJ2-3; D uncertain. Germline CDR1 LNHDA, CDR2 SQIVND (reference sequence). The CDR3 runs 15 residues. V lost 6 bases to trimming and J lost 4 bases, with 17 bases between them. The CDR3 reads CASRTQEAAPDTQYF. DNA of the CDR3: TGTGCCAGTAGAACCCAAGAGGCGGCCCCAGATACGCAGTATTTT.

This clonotype was found a few times. The chain carries TRBV5-1 and TRBJ2-6; D might be TRBD1 (5 bases). Deletions cut 2 bases from V and 0 bases from J, with 9 bases between. Germline assignment: CDR1 SGHRS and CDR2 YFSETQ. The CDR3 is made up of 16 amino acids. CDR3 in DNA: TGCGCCAGCAGCTTACAGGTGGACTCTGGGGCCAACGTCCTGACTTTC. Translated: CASSLQVDSGANVLTF.

This clonotype has just a few counts. J is TRBJ2-1 and V is TRBV5-6; unclear D gene. V dropped 3 bases and J dropped 10 bases, with 11 bases sitting between them. The CDR3 consists of 12 residues. Germline CDR1 SGHDT, CDR2 YYEEEE. The CDR3 sequence is CASSSMGAEQFF. The CDR3 DNA reads as TGTGCCAGCAGCTCCATGGGCGCCGAGCAGTTCTTC.

For the CDR3, the DNA is TGTGCCAGCAGTCTCCGGGACAGGGACGAGCAGTACTTC. It is translated as CASSLRDRDEQYF. The chain couples TRBV6-1 to TRBJ2-7; 9 bases are a match to TRBD1. Trimming removed 5 bases from V and 5 bases from J; junction bases left unmatched: 4. Per the germline V gene, CDR1 is MNHNS and CDR2 is SASEGT. The CDR3 is made up of 13 amino acids.